This TCR beta chain is drawn from a study of identical twins. Overall study findings and caveats: Model-predicted out-of-frame TCR alpha sharing fell below observed values in monozygotic twins. Beta out-of-frame sequences showed weaker excess sharing between twins.

Template switching created a universal primer site, and the cDNA included unique molecular identifiers. TCRdb called the 5' RACE reads again in MiXCR, with one record for every CDR3 protein. Found here are 510,000 or so distinct CDR3 sequences, about 16% of them singletons; the top ten hold roughly 0.46%. In regard to this clonotype: Its antigen remains unidentified.

This sample was shared with a second study, whose subject was yellow fever vaccine responses in identical twins. Per that paper: Twins reportedly had a vaccine T cell response that seemed partly convergent, partly personalized.

This TCR was sampled from a woman between 18 and 29 years old in good health. Sequenced: CD4+ T cells sorted from blood.

CDR3 DNA: TGTGCCAGCAGTTACCAGGGAGCCAAAAACATTCAGTACTTC. The encoded protein is CASSYQGAKNIQYF. The chain carries TRBV6-5 and TRBJ2-4; possible D gene TRBD1, 5 bases. This CDR3 has 14 amino acids. V lost 2 bases and J lost 0, with 5 bases in between. Germline CDR1 reads MNHEY; CDR2 reads SVGAGI.